Below, 22 T cell receptor beta chains from the same sample are listed, as sequenced in a study of T cells in Graves' hyperthyroidism and ophthalmopathy (dated by TCRdb to the late 2010s). Library creation used multiplex PCR. The reads were generated on an Illumina HiSeq 2000. The TCR beta CDR3 regions were amplified from the RNA transcripts. The first round of RT-PCR for the TCR CDR3 was performed with the HTBI primer set and the Qiagen OneStep RT-PCR kit. TCRdb handled the public reads itself, with Q25 trimming in fastp and clone calling in MiXCR, and kept productive beta chains. Each entry merges the rows of one CDR3 protein and shows their most common DNA and genes. The sample has about 290,000 distinct CDR3 sequences on record, roughly 13% of them singletons. The ten largest account for roughly 7.9% of the sample. The specimen sequenced was blood. These receptors were obtained from a woman in her thirties or forties with Graves' hyperthyroidism.

This clonotype was detected ten times or more. The chain uses TRBV28 and TRBJ2-7; no definite D call. This CDR3 is 12 amino acids long. The V end was cut by 3 bases, the J end by 7 bases, with 10 bases between. CDR1 is MDHEN, CDR2 SYDVKM, per germline. CDR3 residues: CASSFSRLEQYF. The CDR3 DNA is TGTGCCAGCAGTTTTTCCAGGCTGGAGCAGTACTTC.

This clonotype has at least ten counts. CDR3 sequence (DNA): TGTGCCAGCGGTTCGCAGTACGCGGGACTGGGGGAGACCCAGTACTTC. Translation gives CASGSQYAGLGETQYF. The V and J genes are TRBV12-3 or TRBV12-4 and TRBJ2-5, with D maybe TRBD2 (6 bases). The length of the CDR3 is 16 residues. V dropped 8 bases and J dropped 5 bases, with 24 bases sitting between them.

At least ten counts were recorded for this clonotype. The genes are TRBV7-9 and TRBJ2-7, with 13 nucleotides matching TRBD2. The length of the CDR3 is 16 residues. Germline values: CDR1 SEHNR, CDR2 FQNEAQ (reference sequence). The V segment lost 4 bases and the J segment 7 bases; nucleotides outside the gene matches: 10. The CDR3 DNA reads TGTGCCAGCAGCTCCGGACTAGCGGGAGATCCGGGAGAGCAGTACTTC. It codes for CASSSGLAGDPGEQYF.

This clonotype was counted many times. The chain has TRBV28 and TRBJ2-1; 12 positions match TRBD2. The CDR3 is 16 amino acids. Germline loops: CDR1 MDHEN, CDR2 SYDVKM. J lost 7 bases, V lost 5 bases, and 9 bases had no gene match. CDR3 sequence: CASSPSTSGGRNEQFF. In DNA form, the CDR3 reads TGTGCCAGCAGTCCATCAACTAGCGGGGGGAGGAATGAGCAGTTCTTC.

In its sample, this clonotype was seen many times. The chain links TRBV20-1 to TRBJ2-5; possibly TRBD1 for D (6 bases). The germline V gene encodes CDR1 DFQATT and CDR2 SNEGSKA (reference sequence). V dropped 5 bases and J dropped 0 bases, with 10 bases sitting between them. This CDR3 is built from 13 residues. The CDR3 spells CSAGQRNQETQYF. CDR3 DNA: TGCAGTGCTGGACAGCGGAACCAAGAGACCCAGTACTTC.

There are many counts of this clonotype. This rearrangement joins TRBV3-1 to TRBJ1-1; D gene ambiguous. The CDR3 totals 14 residues. Per germline, CDR1 LGHDT and CDR2 YNNKEL (reference sequence). V lost 1 base to trimming and J lost 5 bases, with 11 bases between them. The CDR3 region has the DNA TGTGCCAGCAGCCAAGCTGGTGGGCATACTGAAGCTTTCTTT. The encoded protein is CASSQAGGHTEAFF. The full variable domain, in which reference TRBV3-1 and TRBJ1-1 provide the parts outside the CDR3, is DTAVSQTPKYLVTQMGNDKSIKCEQNLGHDTMYWYKQDSKKFLKIMFSYNNKELIINETVPNRFSPKSPDKAHLNLHINSLELGDSAVYFCASSQAGGHTEAFFGQGTRLTVV.

The chain links TRBV18 to TRBJ2-7; 12 bases line up with TRBD2. This CDR3 has 16 residues. Germline loops: CDR1 KGHSH, CDR2 LQKENI. The V segment lost 6 bases and the J segment 3 bases; nucleotides outside the gene matches: 9. This CDR3 reads CASSPGTSGLRYEQYF. DNA of the CDR3: TGTGCCAGCTCCCCCGGGACTAGCGGGCTCCGCTACGAGCAGTACTTC. Variable domain in full (rest from reference TRBV18 and TRBJ2-7): NAGVMQNPRHLVRRRGQEARLRCSPMKGHSHVYWYRQLPEEGLKFMVYLQKENIIDESGMPKERFSAEFPKEGPSILRIQQVVRGDSAAYFCASSPGTSGLRYEQYFGPGTRLTVT.

This clonotype has at least ten counts. This chain joins TRBV20-1 and TRBJ2-7; no clear D gene. Germline V gene lookup returns CDR1 DFQATT and CDR2 SNEGSKA (reference sequence). The CDR3 is made up of 12 amino acids. With 1 base removed from V and 2 bases from J, the gap between germline ends came to 6 bases. CDR3 bases: TGCAGTGCTAGAGCGTTCGCCTACGAGCAGTACTTC. As protein: CSARAFAYEQYF.

This clonotype showed up just a few times. J is TRBJ2-3 and V is TRBV5-1; no firm D call. The CDR3 runs 15 residues. V was pared by 0 bases and J by 4 bases, with 12 bases between. Germline V gene sequence: CDR1 SGHRS, CDR2 YFSETQ. The CDR3, as DNA: TGCGCCAGCAGCTTGGCCCCAGATCGAGCAGATACGCAGTATTTT. This translates into CASSLAPDRADTQYF. Based on the CDR3 plus reference TRBV5-1 and TRBJ2-3, the full variable domain is KAGVTQTPRYLIKTRGQQVTLSCSPISGHRSVSWYQQTPGQGLQFLFEYFSETQRNKGNFPGRFSGRQFSNSRSEMNVSTLELGDSALYLCASSLAPDRADTQYFGPGTRLTVL.

This clonotype was recorded many times. The V and J genes are TRBV12-3 or TRBV12-4 and TRBJ2-7; TRBD1 aligns across 8 bases. CDR3 size: 14 residues. Unmatched junction bases numbered 5, after V lost 5 bases and J lost 2 bases. This chain's CDR3 is CASSGKGQAYEQYF. DNA of the CDR3: TGTGCCAGCAGTGGCAAGGGACAGGCCTACGAGCAGTACTTC.

This clonotype was counted many times. The CDR3 coding sequence is TGCGCCAGCATCCGGACAGGGGAAACGGACGAGCAGTACTTC. It is translated as CASIRTGETDEQYF. The chain couples TRBV10-1 to TRBJ2-7; 9 nucleotides agree with TRBD1. Germline V gene lookup returns CDR1 WNHNN and CDR2 SYGVQD (reference sequence). Losses at the gene ends were 7 bases for V and 5 bases for J; bases not matched to a gene: 9. The CDR3 has 14 amino acids.

This clonotype was counted at least ten times. The V and J genes are TRBV6-9 and TRBJ1-4; maybe TRBD1 (5 bases). Trimming cost V 6 bases and J 13 bases, with 12 bases left between them. Per germline, CDR1 MNHGY and CDR2 SVAAGI. This CDR3 is built from 11 residues. As DNA, the CDR3 is TGTGCCAGCAGACGTATTGACAGACTGTTTTTT. Encoded protein: CASRRIDRLFF.

There are many counts of this clonotype. The rearrangement joins TRBV6-1 to TRBJ1-1, with D tentatively TRBD1 (5 bases). Germline assignment: CDR1 MNHNS and CDR2 SASEGT. V dropped 7 bases and J dropped 0 bases, with 9 bases sitting between them. There are 13 residues in the CDR3. The CDR3 DNA sequence: TGTGCCAGCACGGGGCTTATGAACACTGAAGCTTTCTTT. Encoded protein: CASTGLMNTEAFF.

In its sample, this clonotype was seen many times. The rearrangement links TRBV7-6 to TRBJ2-1; 9 bases line up with TRBD2. Trimming took 5 bases from V and 10 from J; bases not matched to a gene: 0. This CDR3 region has 11 residues. Germline V gene data show CDR1 as SGHVS and CDR2 as FNYEAQ. The CDR3 bases are TGTGCCAGCAGCACTAGCGGGGAGCAGTTCTTC. This gives the protein CASSTSGEQFF.

This clonotype was counted many times. The chain has TRBV2 and TRBJ2-7; 8 positions match TRBD1. With 5 bases clipped from V and 2 bases from J, the junction kept 8 bases outside the gene matches. The CDR3 spans 15 residues. Germline CDR1 reads SNHLY; CDR2 reads FYNNEI. CDR3 sequence (DNA): TGTGCCAGCAGTTTTTCTAGACAGGGGACCTACGAGCAGTACTTC. Amino acids: CASSFSRQGTYEQYF.

This clonotype was recorded at least ten times. This chain links TRBV28 with TRBJ1-2; D not resolved. This CDR3 is 16 amino acids long. Germline V gene sequence: CDR1 MDHEN, CDR2 SYDVKM. V dropped 4 bases and J dropped 0 bases, with 15 bases sitting between them. CDR3 region: CASSSAGSPPNYGYTF. The CDR3 nucleotides read TGTGCCAGCAGTTCCGCGGGGAGTCCTCCTAACTATGGCTACACCTTC.

Ten or more counts support this clonotype. The CDR3 DNA is TGTGCCAGCAGCGAGGGGACATCGATGGGGCCCCAGCATTTT. Amino acid sequence: CASSEGTSMGPQHF. The J gene is TRBJ1-5, the V gene TRBV6-1; D possibly corresponds to TRBD1 (6 bases). The CDR3 has 14 residues. In germline, CDR1 is MNHNS, CDR2 SASEGT. Trimming took 6 bases from V and 9 from J, leaving 18 bases between them.

This clonotype came up many times. The genes are TRBV20-1 and TRBJ1-4, with 11 bases lining up with TRBD1. CDR1 is DFQATT and CDR2 is SNEGSKA in the germline V gene (reference sequence). CDR3 length: 14 amino acids. V shed 4 bases and J 10 bases; nucleotides not matched to a gene: 8. The CDR3 bases are TGCAGTGCTACGGCCGGGACAGGGGGTGGAAAACTGTTTTTT. Its protein product is CSATAGTGGGKLFF.

This clonotype was detected a few times. V and J are TRBV11-3 and TRBJ2-5, with 7 nucleotides matching TRBD2. In germline, CDR1 is SGHNT, CDR2 YENEEA. The CDR3 has 13 residues. V lost 6 bases and J lost 3; bases outside the gene matches: 4. The CDR3 DNA follows: TGTGCCAGCAGGGCGGGAGTGGAAGAGACCCAGTACTTC. Its translation is CASRAGVEETQYF.

This clonotype has ten or more counts. This rearrangement joins TRBV10-3 to TRBJ2-3; TRBD2 matches at 9 bases. The germline CDR1 and CDR2 sequences are ENHRY and SYGVKD. V was clipped by 4 bases and J by 2 bases; unmatched bases: 7. The CDR3 totals 16 residues. CDR3 in amino acids: CAISAQSSGNTDTQYF. The CDR3 DNA reads as TGTGCCATCAGTGCACAGTCTAGCGGGAACACAGATACGCAGTATTTT.

This clonotype was detected ten times or more. The CDR3 DNA reads TGTGCCAGCTCACCGGCACAGGTCGGGCAGCCCCAGCATTTT. Amino acid sequence: CASSPAQVGQPQHF. The rearrangement uses TRBV18 and TRBJ1-5; possible D gene TRBD1, 5 bases. The germline V and J ends were trimmed by 3 bases and 7 bases, with 13 bases remaining between them. Looked up from germline, CDR1 is KGHSH and CDR2 is LQKENI. The CDR3 contains 14 residues.

In this sample, this clonotype turned up many times. The genes are TRBV13 and TRBJ1-6, with 8 bases aligning to TRBD1. This CDR3 spans 13 amino acids. Unmatched junction bases numbered 6, after V lost 4 bases and J lost 13 bases. Looked up from germline, CDR1 is PRHDT and CDR2 is FYEKMQ (reference sequence). The CDR3 DNA reads TGTGCCAGCAGCTCGGACAGGGAAACGCCCCTCCACTTT. Its protein is CASSSDRETPLHF.